The 2 T cell receptor beta chains given below trace back to one sample, sequenced in a study of control samples from healthy donors and cancer patients. Produced via immunoSEQ multiplex PCR; TCRdb's table is partial and in-frame only. The sample shows 150,000 to 200,000 clones, around 90% of them seen only once. The sample taken for sequencing was blood. All receptors derive from a man aged 18 to 29 in good health.

The rearrangement uses TRBV5-4 and TRBJ2-2; TRBD2 is a possible D gene (6 bases). This CDR3 is built from 15 residues. Germline V gene data show CDR1 as SGHNT and CDR2 as YYREEE (reference sequence). V lost 3 bases to trimming and J lost 7 bases, with 16 bases between them. The CDR3 nucleotides are TGTGCCAGCAGCTCCGCTAGCGCTCTAGGCGGGGAGCTGTTTTTT. Its translation: CASSSASALGGELFF. Full variable domain (remainder filled in from reference TRBV5-4 and TRBJ2-2): ETGVTQSPTHLIKTRGQQVTLRCSSQSGHNTVSWYQQALGQGPQFIFQYYREEENGRGNFPPRFSGLQFPNYSSELNVNALELDDSALYLCASSSASALGGELFFGEGSRLTVL.

This clone has ten or more counts. The chain recombines TRBV7-9 with TRBJ2-5, with 7 bases aligning to TRBD1. Germline assignment: CDR1 SEHNR and CDR2 FQNEAQ (reference sequence). J lost 5 bases, V lost 5 bases, and 8 bases had no gene match. The CDR3 has 14 amino acids. This CDR3 reads CASSETGKEETQYF. CDR3 DNA: TGTGCCAGCAGCGAGACAGGGAAGGAGGAGACCCAGTACTTC.